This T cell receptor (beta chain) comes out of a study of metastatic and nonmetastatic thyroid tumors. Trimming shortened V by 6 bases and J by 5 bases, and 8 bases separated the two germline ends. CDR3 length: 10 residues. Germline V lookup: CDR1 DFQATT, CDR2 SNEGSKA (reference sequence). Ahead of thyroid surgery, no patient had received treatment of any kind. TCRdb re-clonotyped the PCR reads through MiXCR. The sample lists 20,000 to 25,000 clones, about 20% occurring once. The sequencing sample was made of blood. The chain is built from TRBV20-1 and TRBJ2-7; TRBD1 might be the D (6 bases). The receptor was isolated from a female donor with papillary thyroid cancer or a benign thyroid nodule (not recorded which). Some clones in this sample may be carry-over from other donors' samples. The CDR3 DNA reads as TGCAGTGCAAACAGGGACGAGCAGTACTTC. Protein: CSANRDEQYF.